This TCR beta chain was captured in a study of identical twins' blood T cells. Likely shared infections and vaccines: all three twin pairs were reared together. General study findings and limits: Each donor's most abundant TCRbeta clonotypes shared more CDR3 sequences with her twin than unrelated donors. Twin similarity might stem from environmental factors, not only genetics. Twins shared about as many clonotypes as their cloneset sizes predicted.

Worth noting for this clonotype: As yet, its antigen is unknown.

TCRdb called the 5' RACE reads again in MiXCR, with one record for every CDR3 protein. This sample has 350,000 to 400,000 distinct CDR3 sequences, with under 30% found just once. The TCR originated in a woman between 18 and 55 years old in good health. Sequencing used PBMCs.

CDR3 nucleotide sequence: TGTGCCAGCAGCTTTCAGCGGGAGTTAAATGAGCAGTTCTTC. Translation gives CASSFQRELNEQFF. V and J are TRBV5-6 and TRBJ2-1; 8 bases are a match to TRBD2. V trimming: 2 bases; J trimming: 7 bases; junction bases outside the gene matches: 5. The CDR3 has 14 amino acids. Germline V lookup: CDR1 SGHDT, CDR2 YYEEEE.